These 6 T cell receptor beta chains were all obtained from the same sample, sequenced in a study of blood T cell repertoires in COVID-19. This table comes from immunoSEQ multiplex PCR, and its TCRdb copy is limited to in-frame clones, with some not included. The sample records more than 300,000 clones, roughly 90% being singletons. The sample taken for sequencing was peripheral blood. Every receptor here comes from a woman aged 40 to 50 with COVID-19, enrolled during active disease.

The chain combines TRBV3-1 (or the pseudogene TRBV3-2) with TRBJ2-1; a weak D match, TRBD2 (5 bases). This CDR3 contains 14 residues. V dropped 1 base and J dropped 6 bases, with 10 bases sitting between them. Germline V gene sequence: CDR1 LGHDT, CDR2 YNNKEL (reference sequence). The CDR3 here is CASSQVSGLNEQFF. The DNA for the CDR3 is TGTGCCAGCAGCCAAGTTTCCGGACTCAATGAGCAGTTCTTC.

V usage is TRBV5-1 and J usage is TRBJ1-6; 8 bases align to TRBD1. This CDR3 is 14 amino acids long. Germline trimming cut 6 bases from V and 4 bases from J; bases unmatched to any gene: 3. Germline loops: CDR1 SGHRS, CDR2 YFSETQ. CDR3 bases: TGCGCCAGCATGCGGGACAGGTATAATTCACCCCTCCACTTT. It yields the protein CASMRDRYNSPLHF.

The chain recombines TRBV19 with TRBJ2-7, with 9 bases aligning to TRBD1. CDR1 and CDR2 (germline): LNHDA, SQIVND (reference sequence). CDR3 length: 15 amino acids. Unmatched junction bases numbered 6, after V lost 4 bases and J lost 2 bases. This chain's CDR3 is CASSTQDRGTYEQYF. In DNA form, the CDR3 reads TGTGCCAGTAGTACCCAGGACAGGGGCACCTACGAGCAGTACTTC. The full variable domain, with the rest looked up from reference TRBV19 and TRBJ2-7, is DGGITQSPKYLFRKEGQNVTLSCEQNLNHDAMYWYRQDPGQGLRLIYYSQIVNDFQKGDIAEGYSVSREKKESFPLTVTSAQKNPTAFYLCASSTQDRGTYEQYFGPGTRLTVT.

Notes on this clone: One junction end does not reproduce the germline sequence, and a read error may be involved. The gene calls are TRBV19 and TRBJ1-1; D ambiguous. The germline V gene has CDR1 LNHDA and CDR2 SQIVND (reference sequence). The CDR3 is 13 amino acids. Here the CDR3 DNA reads TGTGCCAGTAGGATAGACTGGAGAGCTGAAGCTTTCTTT. It is translated as CASRIDWRAEAFF.

The chain employs TRBV28 and TRBJ1-2; 9 bases map to TRBD1. This CDR3 is 14 amino acids long. Germline CDR1 MDHEN, CDR2 SYDVKM. V trimming: 3 bases; J trimming: 5 bases; junction bases outside the gene matches: 4. The CDR3 is CASSLGTGIYGYTF. In nucleotides, the CDR3 is TGTGCCAGCAGTTTGGGGACAGGGATATATGGCTACACCTTC.

The rearrangement joins TRBV18 to TRBJ1-5; maybe TRBD1 (6 bases). Germline V gene data show CDR1 as KGHSH and CDR2 as LQKENI. The CDR3 covers 14 residues. V gave up 6 bases and J gave up 2 bases, with 11 bases separating them. The CDR3 coding sequence is TGTGCCAGCTCCCCGGCAGGGGGCAATCAGCCCCAGCATTTT. Its protein is CASSPAGGNQPQHF.